These 14 T cell receptor beta chains were all obtained from the same sample, sequenced in a study of human T cells and chemical hapten exposure (dated by TCRdb to the early 2020s). The time point label, read with the paper, signifies: patch test 3, about 24 weeks after DPC sensitization. The treatment or condition label, as the study defines it: therapeutic diphenylcyclopropenone sensitization with weekly scalp DPC. Libraries were prepared through RACE. These reads were obtained on a NextSeq 500. The public reads were reprocessed in TCRdb via fastp at Q25 and MiXCR, keeping in-frame beta chains. Each record represents a unique CDR3 protein, reported with the most common genes and DNA among its rows. Within this sample are approximately 97,000 distinct CDR3 sequences, with 27% of them counted one time only. The ten largest clonotypes hold around 10% of the sample. Sequences were derived from whole blood, sampled in connection with sensitization to the hapten diphenylcyclopropenone (DPC). The receptors originated from a man aged 40-49 years with alopecia areata. Some clones in this sample may be carry-over from other donors' samples.

The chain has TRBV7-8 and TRBJ1-4, with a possible D match to TRBD1 (5 bases). This CDR3 contains 16 residues. Germline CDR1 and CDR2: SGHVS and FQNEAQ. V dropped 1 base and J dropped 7 bases, with 16 bases sitting between them. The CDR3 is CASSLVPSQGREKLFF. CDR3 DNA: TGTGCCAGCAGCTTAGTGCCGTCCCAGGGACGTGAAAAACTGTTTTTT. The full variable domain, with the rest looked up from reference TRBV7-8 and TRBJ1-4, is GAGVSQSPRYKVAKRGQDVALRCDPISGHVSLFWYQQALGQGPEFLTYFQNEAQLDKSGLPSDRFFAERPEGSVSTLKIQRTQQEDSAVYLCASSLVPSQGREKLFFGSGTQLSVL.

The chain recombines TRBV28 with TRBJ1-1; D gene ambiguous. CDR1 and CDR2 from the germline V gene are MDHEN and SYDVKM. V was shortened by 6 bases and J by 0 bases, with 11 bases between the two germline ends. The CDR3 contains 14 residues. CDR3: CASRVRTVNTEAFF. In DNA form, the CDR3 reads TGTGCCAGCAGGGTTAGGACGGTGAACACTGAAGCTTTCTTT.

V usage is TRBV10-3 and J usage is TRBJ2-3; no clear D. Per germline, CDR1 ENHRY and CDR2 SYGVKD. V gave up 4 bases and J gave up 6 bases, with 8 bases separating them. This CDR3 comprises 12 residues. CDR3 sequence (DNA): TGTGCCATCAGTGCGCAGTCGGATACGCAGTATTTT. Translating it yields CAISAQSDTQYF.

The chain uses TRBV3-1 and TRBJ1-2; 8 nucleotides match TRBD1. CDR1 and CDR2 (germline): LGHDT, YNNKEL (reference sequence). The CDR3 is 14 residues long. With V trimmed by 5 bases and J by 4 bases, 6 bases remained unmatched. The CDR3 is CASSFEGTGYGYTF. The CDR3 DNA reads TGTGCCAGCAGCTTCGAGGGGACAGGCTATGGCTACACCTTC.

The V and J genes are TRBV7-2 and TRBJ1-3; D gene uncertain. The CDR3 spans 12 residues. Germline assignment: CDR1 SGHTA and CDR2 FQGNSA. V lost 1 base to trimming and J lost 5 bases, with 3 bases between them. CDR3 DNA sequence: TGTGCCAGCAGCTTAGAAAGAAACACCATATATTTT. Amino acids: CASSLERNTIYF.

This clonotype has more than one count but fewer than ten. The chain links TRBV7-8 to TRBJ2-6, with TRBD2 matching 9 bases. The length of the CDR3 is 18 residues. With V trimmed by 4 bases and J by 4 bases, 11 bases remained unmatched. Germline V CDR1 and CDR2: SGHVS, FQNEAQ. Here the CDR3 reads CASSSPEAGGLGANVLTF. The CDR3 DNA reads TGTGCCAGCAGCTCTCCCGAAGCGGGAGGCTTAGGGGCCAACGTCCTGACTTTC. Filled out from reference TRBV7-8 and TRBJ2-6, the complete variable domain reads GAGVSQSPRYKVAKRGQDVALRCDPISGHVSLFWYQQALGQGPEFLTYFQNEAQLDKSGLPSDRFFAERPEGSVSTLKIQRTQQEDSAVYLCASSSPEAGGLGANVLTFGAGSRLTVL.

This clonotype has a handful of counts. The chain employs TRBV6-5 and TRBJ2-7, with 9 bases lining up with TRBD1. This CDR3 is built from 15 residues. Germline V CDR1 and CDR2: MNHEY, SVGAGI. Trimming took 0 bases from V and 4 from J; bases not matched to a gene: 4. The CDR3 spells CASSYSDRGGYEQYF. The CDR3 DNA sequence: TGTGCCAGCAGTTACTCGGACAGGGGCGGGTACGAGCAGTACTTC.

The chain links TRBV11-1 to TRBJ2-3; TRBD2 matches at 9 bases. Germline values: CDR1 SGHAT, CDR2 FQDESV (reference sequence). This CDR3 is built from 18 residues. Unmatched junction bases numbered 11, after V lost 3 bases and J lost 1 base. The chain's CDR3 is CASSLIAGALLGTDTQYF. Written as DNA, the CDR3 is TGTGCCAGCAGCTTGATAGCGGGAGCGCTACTCGGCACAGATACGCAGTATTTT.

CDR3 region: CASSGGPPAYEQYF. In nucleotides, the CDR3 is TGTGCCAGCAGTGGAGGCCCCCCAGCCTACGAGCAGTACTTC. The genes are TRBV2 and TRBJ2-7; unclear D gene. This CDR3 region has 14 residues. The V end was cut by 4 bases, the J end by 2 bases, with 12 bases between. CDR1 and CDR2 from the germline V gene are SNHLY and FYNNEI. Using reference TRBV2 and TRBJ2-7 for the parts outside the CDR3, the full variable domain is EPEVTQTPSHQVTQMGQEVILRCVPISNHLYFYWYRQILGQKVEFLVSFYNNEISEKSEIFDDQFSVERPDGSNFTLKIRSTKLEDSAMYFCASSGGPPAYEQYFGPGTRLTVT.

This clonotype was detected a few times. The chain couples TRBV28 to TRBJ1-6; a possible D gene is TRBD1 (5 bases). Germline loops: CDR1 MDHEN, CDR2 SYDVKM. V was trimmed by 6 bases and J by 9 bases, leaving 15 bases between them. The CDR3 totals 14 residues. The CDR3 nucleotides read TGTGCCAGCAGCCCGACAGTGTATGGTTCACCCCTCCACTTT. Protein product: CASSPTVYGSPLHF.

The genes are TRBV28 and TRBJ2-3, with 10 bases identical to TRBD2. This CDR3 comprises 16 residues. V dropped 6 bases and J dropped 2; count of bases not matched to a gene: 8. The germline gives CDR1 MDHEN, CDR2 SYDVKM. The CDR3 here is CASSRTSGANTDTQYF. The CDR3 nucleotides are TGTGCCAGCAGCCGGACTAGCGGAGCAAACACAGATACGCAGTATTTT. The variable domain in full, completed from reference TRBV28 and TRBJ2-3, reads DVKVTQSSRYLVKRTGEKVFLECVQDMDHENMFWYRQDPGLGLRLIYFSYDVKMKEKGDIPEGYSVSREKKERFSLILESASTNQTSMYLCASSRTSGANTDTQYFGPGTRLTVL.

The CDR3 here is CASSDTPGHPVETQYF. The CDR3 DNA sequence: TGTGCCAGCAGTGATACACCGGGTCATCCTGTGGAGACCCAGTACTTC. This chain uses TRBV2 with TRBJ2-5; D unresolved. In germline, CDR1 is SNHLY, CDR2 FYNNEI. The CDR3 spans 16 residues. Trimming took off 3 bases at V and 5 bases at J, with 19 bases between the two ends.

The chain has TRBV12-3 or TRBV12-4 and TRBJ1-4, with a tentative D call TRBD1 (5 bases). Trimming removed 3 bases from V and 7 bases from J, with 9 bases in between. This CDR3 has 13 amino acids. The CDR3 sequence: CASSFSGLEKLFF. The CDR3, as DNA: TGTGCCAGCAGTTTTTCGGGGCTTGAAAAACTGTTTTTT.

The gene calls are TRBV7-9 and TRBJ2-5; D possibly corresponds to TRBD2 (6 bases). The CDR3 extends over 16 amino acids. Germline V CDR1 and CDR2: SEHNR, FQNEAQ (reference sequence). Trimming shortened V by 1 base and J by 3 bases, and 15 bases separated the two germline ends. CDR3 protein: CASSLGLGGGKETQYF. In DNA form, the CDR3 reads TGTGCCAGCAGCTTAGGTCTGGGGGGTGGAAAAGAGACCCAGTACTTC.